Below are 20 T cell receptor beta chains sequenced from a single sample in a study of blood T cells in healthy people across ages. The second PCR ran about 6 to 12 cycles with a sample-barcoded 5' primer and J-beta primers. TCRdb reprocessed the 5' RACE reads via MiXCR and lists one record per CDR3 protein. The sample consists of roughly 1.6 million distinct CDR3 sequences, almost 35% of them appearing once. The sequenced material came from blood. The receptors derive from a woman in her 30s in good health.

CDR3 in amino acids: CASSYFSEGYGYTF. DNA for the CDR3: TGTGCCAGCAGTTACTTTTCTGAGGGCTATGGCTACACCTTC. The chain has TRBV6-2 or TRBV6-3 and TRBJ1-2, with D uncertain. Germline V gives CDR1 MNHEY, CDR2 SVGEGT. V was pared by 1 base and J by 4 bases, with 10 bases between. This CDR3 is built from 14 residues.

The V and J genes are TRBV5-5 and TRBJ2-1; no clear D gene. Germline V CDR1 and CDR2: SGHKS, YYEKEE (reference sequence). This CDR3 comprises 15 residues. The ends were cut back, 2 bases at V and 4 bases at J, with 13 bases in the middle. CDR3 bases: TGTGCCAGCAGCTTTAAGGGCCCTATTTACAATGAGCAGTTCTTC. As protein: CASSFKGPIYNEQFF. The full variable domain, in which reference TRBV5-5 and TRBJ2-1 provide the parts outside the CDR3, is DAGVTQSPTHLIKTRGQQVTLRCSPISGHKSVSWYQQVLGQGPQFIFQYYEKEERGRGNFPDRFSARQFPNYSSELNVNALLLGDSALYLCASSFKGPIYNEQFFGPGTRLTVL.

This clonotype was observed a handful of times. The CDR3 bases are TGTGCCAGCAGCGTAGTAGTCCCCCGCGCAGGACAGGGTTATGGCTACACCTTC. Its protein product is CASSVVVPRAGQGYGYTF. The rearrangement uses TRBV9 and TRBJ1-2; 8 bases match TRBD1. V lost 0 bases, J lost 5 bases, and 15 bases stayed unmatched. The CDR3 covers 18 residues. The germline V gene has CDR1 SGDLS and CDR2 YYNGEE. Based on the CDR3 plus reference TRBV9 and TRBJ1-2, the full variable domain is DSGVTQTPKHLITATGQRVTLRCSPRSGDLSVYWYQQSLDQGLQFLIQYYNGEERAKGNILERFSAQQFPDLHSELNLSSLELGDSALYFCASSVVVPRAGQGYGYTFGSGTRLTVV.

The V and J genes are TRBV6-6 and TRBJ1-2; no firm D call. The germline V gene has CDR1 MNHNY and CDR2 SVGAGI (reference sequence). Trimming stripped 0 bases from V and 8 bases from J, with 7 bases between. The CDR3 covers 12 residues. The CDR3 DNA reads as TGTGCCAGCAGTTACTCCCCAAGGGGCTACACCTTC. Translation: CASSYSPRGYTF.

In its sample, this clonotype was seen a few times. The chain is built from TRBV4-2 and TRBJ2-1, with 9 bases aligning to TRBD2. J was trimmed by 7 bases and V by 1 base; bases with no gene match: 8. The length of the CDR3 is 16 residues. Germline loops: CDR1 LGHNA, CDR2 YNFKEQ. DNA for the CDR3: TGTGCCAGCAGCCAAGTTCTAGCGGGGTTATTAAATGAGCAGTTCTTC. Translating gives CASSQVLAGLLNEQFF.

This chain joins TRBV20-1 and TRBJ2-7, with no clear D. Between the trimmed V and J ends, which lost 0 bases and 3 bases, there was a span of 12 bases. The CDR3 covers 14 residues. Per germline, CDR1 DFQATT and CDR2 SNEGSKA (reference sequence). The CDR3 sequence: CSARDSPSSYEQYF. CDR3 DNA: TGCAGTGCTAGAGATAGTCCGAGCAGCTACGAGCAGTACTTC.

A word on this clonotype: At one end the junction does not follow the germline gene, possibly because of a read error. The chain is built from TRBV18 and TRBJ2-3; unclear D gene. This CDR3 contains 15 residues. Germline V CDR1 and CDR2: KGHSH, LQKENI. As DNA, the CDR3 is TGTACCAGCTCACCACCATCTACTTGCACAGATACGCAGTATTTT. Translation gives CTSSPPSTCTDTQYF. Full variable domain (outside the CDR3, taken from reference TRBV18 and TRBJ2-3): NAGVMQNPRHLVRRRGQEARLRCSPMKGHSHVYWYRQLPEEGLKFMVYLQKENIIDESGMPKERFSAEFPKEGPSILRIQQVVRGDSAAYFCTSSPPSTCTDTQYFGPGTRLTVL.

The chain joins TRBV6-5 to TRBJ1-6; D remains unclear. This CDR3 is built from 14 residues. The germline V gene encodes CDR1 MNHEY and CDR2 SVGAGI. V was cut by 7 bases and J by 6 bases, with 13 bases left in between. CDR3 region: CASTPRRGNSPLHF. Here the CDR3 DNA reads TGTGCCAGCACCCCTCGGCGGGGTAATTCACCCCTCCACTTT.

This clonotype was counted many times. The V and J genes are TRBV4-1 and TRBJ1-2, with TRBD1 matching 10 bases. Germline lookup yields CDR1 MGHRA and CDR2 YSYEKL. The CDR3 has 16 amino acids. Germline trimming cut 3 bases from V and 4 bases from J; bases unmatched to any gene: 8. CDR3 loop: CASSHPFRQGAYGYTF. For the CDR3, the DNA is TGCGCCAGCAGCCACCCCTTTAGACAGGGGGCCTATGGCTACACCTTC.

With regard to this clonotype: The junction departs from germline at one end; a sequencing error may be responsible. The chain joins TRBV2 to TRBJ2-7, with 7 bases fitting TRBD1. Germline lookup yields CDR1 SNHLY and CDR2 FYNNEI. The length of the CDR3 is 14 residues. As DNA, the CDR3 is TGTGCCAGCAATGAACAGCAGGGGGTCTACGAGCAGTACTTC. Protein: CASNEQQGVYEQYF.

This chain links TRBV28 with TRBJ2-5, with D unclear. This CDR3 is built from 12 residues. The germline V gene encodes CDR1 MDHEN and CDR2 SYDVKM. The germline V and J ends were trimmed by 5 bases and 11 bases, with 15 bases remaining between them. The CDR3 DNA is TGTGCCAGCAGTCCCCCCCTCTACAAGCAGTACTTC. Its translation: CASSPPLYKQYF.

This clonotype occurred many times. This CDR3 is CASRGTGRYGYTF. CDR3 coding DNA: TGTGCCAGCAGGGGGACAGGACGGTATGGCTACACCTTC. The genes are TRBV6-6 and TRBJ1-2; TRBD1 aligns across 8 bases. The V segment lost 6 bases and the J segment 5 bases; nucleotides outside the gene matches: 5. The germline V gene encodes CDR1 MNHNY and CDR2 SVGAGI (reference sequence). This CDR3 spans 13 amino acids.

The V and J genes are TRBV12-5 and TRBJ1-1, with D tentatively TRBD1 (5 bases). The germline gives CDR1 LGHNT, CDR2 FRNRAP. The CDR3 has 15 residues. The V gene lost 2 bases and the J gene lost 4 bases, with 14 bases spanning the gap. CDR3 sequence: CASGLPGYGATEAFF. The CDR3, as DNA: TGTGCTAGTGGTTTGCCGGGTTACGGGGCCACTGAAGCTTTCTTT.

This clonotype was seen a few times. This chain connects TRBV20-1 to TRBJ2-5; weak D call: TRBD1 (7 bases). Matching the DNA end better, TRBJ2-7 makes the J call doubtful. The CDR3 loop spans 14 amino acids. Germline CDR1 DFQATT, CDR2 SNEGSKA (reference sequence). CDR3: CSARWWRGQLEQYF. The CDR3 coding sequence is TGCAGTGCTAGGTGGTGGCGGGGACAGCTCGAGCAGTACTTC.

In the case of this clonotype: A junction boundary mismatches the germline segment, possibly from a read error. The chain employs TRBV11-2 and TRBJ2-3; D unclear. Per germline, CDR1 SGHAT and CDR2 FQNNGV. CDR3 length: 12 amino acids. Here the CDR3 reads CASSSNSDTRYF. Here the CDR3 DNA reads TGTGCCAGCAGTTCTAATTCAGATACGCGGTATTTT.

CDR3 in DNA: TGTGCCAGCGCGGAAGCGGGAACGACCCAAGAGACCCAGTACTTC. Protein: CASAEAGTTQETQYF. The chain has TRBV9 and TRBJ2-5; 7 bases match TRBD2. Germline V gene data show CDR1 as SGDLS and CDR2 as YYNGEE. Trimming at V came to 7 bases and at J to 1 base, leaving 10 bases not matched to a gene. The CDR3 spans 15 residues.

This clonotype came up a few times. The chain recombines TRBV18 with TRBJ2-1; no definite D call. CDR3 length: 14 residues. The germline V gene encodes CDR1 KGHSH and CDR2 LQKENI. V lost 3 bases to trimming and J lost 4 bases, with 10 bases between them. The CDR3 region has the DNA TGTGCCAGCTCACCGGGCCCGCTGTACAATGAGCAGTTCTTC. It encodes CASSPGPLYNEQFF.

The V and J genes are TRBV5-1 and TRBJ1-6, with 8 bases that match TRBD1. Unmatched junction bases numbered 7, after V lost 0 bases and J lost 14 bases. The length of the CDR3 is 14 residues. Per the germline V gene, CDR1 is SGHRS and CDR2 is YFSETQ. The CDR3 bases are TGCGCCAGCAGCTTGGTTACCTCGACAGGGGCCCTCCACTTT. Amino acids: CASSLVTSTGALHF. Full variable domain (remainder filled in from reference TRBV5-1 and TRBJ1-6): KAGVTQTPRYLIKTRGQQVTLSCSPISGHRSVSWYQQTPGQGLQFLFEYFSETQRNKGNFPGRFSGRQFSNSRSEMNVSTLELGDSALYLCASSLVTSTGALHFGNGTRLTVT.

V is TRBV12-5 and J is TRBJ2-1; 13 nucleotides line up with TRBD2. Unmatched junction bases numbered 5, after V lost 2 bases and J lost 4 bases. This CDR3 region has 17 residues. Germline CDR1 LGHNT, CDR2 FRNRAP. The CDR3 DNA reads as TGTGCTAGTGGTTTGCCTTCGGGACTAGCGGGATACAATGAGCAGTTCTTC. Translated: CASGLPSGLAGYNEQFF. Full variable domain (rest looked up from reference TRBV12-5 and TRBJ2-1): DARVTQTPRHKVTEMGQEVTMRCQPILGHNTVFWYRQTMMQGLELLAYFRNRAPLDDSGMPKDRFSAEMPDATLATLKIQPSEPRDSAVYFCASGLPSGLAGYNEQFFGPGTRLTVL.

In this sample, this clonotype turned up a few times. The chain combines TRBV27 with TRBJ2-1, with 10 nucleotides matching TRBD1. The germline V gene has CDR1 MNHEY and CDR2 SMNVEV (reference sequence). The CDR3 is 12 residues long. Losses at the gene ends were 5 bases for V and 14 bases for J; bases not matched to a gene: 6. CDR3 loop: CASSVTGTGEFF. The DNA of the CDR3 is TGTGCCAGCAGTGTTACCGGGACAGGGGAGTTCTTC.